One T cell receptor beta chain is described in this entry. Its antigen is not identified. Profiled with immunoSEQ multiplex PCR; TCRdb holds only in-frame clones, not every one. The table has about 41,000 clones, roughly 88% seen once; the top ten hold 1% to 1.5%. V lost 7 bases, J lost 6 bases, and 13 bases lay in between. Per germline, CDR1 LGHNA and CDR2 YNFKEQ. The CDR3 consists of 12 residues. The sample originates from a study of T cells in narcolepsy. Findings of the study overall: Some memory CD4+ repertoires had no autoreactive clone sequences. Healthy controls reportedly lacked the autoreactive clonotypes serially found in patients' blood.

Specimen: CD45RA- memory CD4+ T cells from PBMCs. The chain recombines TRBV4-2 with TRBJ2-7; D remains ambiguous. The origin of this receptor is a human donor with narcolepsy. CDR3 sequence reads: CASMSSSGEQYF. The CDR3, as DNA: TGTGCCAGCATGTCCTCTTCGGGCGAGCAGTACTTC.